The 20 T cell receptor beta chains reported below all come from one sample, sequenced in a study of T cell changes during pregnancy in multiple sclerosis. The data were produced by immunoSEQ multiplex PCR, yet TCRdb's version contains in-frame clones alone and is incomplete. The table includes tens of thousands of clones, around 90% detected once. The sample here was CD4+ T cells from peripheral blood mononuclear cells, taken in the third trimester of pregnancy. The receptor set was obtained from a female donor in good health, enrolled as a control in a pregnancy study.

The rearrangement joins TRBV29-1 to TRBJ1-1; 7 bases are a match to TRBD1. Germline V gene data show CDR1 as SQVTM and CDR2 as ANQGSEA. V shed 5 bases, J shed 5 bases, and the junction held 2 bases outside the gene matches. This CDR3 contains 11 residues. In nucleotides, the CDR3 is TGCAGCGTTTCAGGGGGAACTGAAGCTTTCTTT. Translated: CSVSGGTEAFF.

This rearrangement joins TRBV12-5 to TRBJ2-3; no clear D. The CDR3 totals 14 residues. Germline V gene sequence: CDR1 LGHNT, CDR2 FRNRAP. The V gene lost 0 bases and the J gene lost 0 bases, with 4 bases spanning the gap. CDR3 region: CASGLVASTDTQYF. In DNA, the CDR3 is TGTGCTAGTGGTTTGGTGGCTAGCACAGATACGCAGTATTTT. The complete variable domain, with remaining parts taken from reference TRBV12-5 and TRBJ2-3, reads DARVTQTPRHKVTEMGQEVTMRCQPILGHNTVFWYRQTMMQGLELLAYFRNRAPLDDSGMPKDRFSAEMPDATLATLKIQPSEPRDSAVYFCASGLVASTDTQYFGPGTRLTVL.

The chain combines TRBV4-1 with TRBJ1-1; TRBD1 aligns across 10 bases. This CDR3 has 16 amino acids. Germline lookup yields CDR1 MGHRA and CDR2 YSYEKL. V was clipped by 2 bases and J by 5 bases; unmatched bases: 8. CDR3: CASSQLPGQGLTEAFF. Here the CDR3 DNA reads TGCGCCAGCAGCCAACTCCCGGGACAGGGGTTGACTGAAGCTTTCTTT.

The chain is built from TRBV7-8 and TRBJ2-7, with D perhaps TRBD1 (6 bases). V was shortened by 4 bases and J by 3 bases, with 13 bases between the two germline ends. Germline assignment: CDR1 SGHVS and CDR2 FQNEAQ. The CDR3 is made up of 14 amino acids. This CDR3 is CASSYRDTSYEQYF. The CDR3 nucleotides read TGTGCCAGCAGCTACCGGGACACCAGCTACGAGCAGTACTTC.

The chain carries TRBV7-2 and TRBJ2-7, with TRBD2 identical over 10 bases. Germline V lookup: CDR1 SGHTA, CDR2 FQGNSA. The trim removed 1 base at V and 5 bases at J, leaving 2 bases unmatched. This CDR3 contains 14 residues. Written as DNA, the CDR3 is TGTGCCAGCAGCTTAGTCGGGACTAGCGACGAGCAGTACTTC. Translating gives CASSLVGTSDEQYF.

The V gene is TRBV30, the J gene TRBJ2-7; D unclear. The CDR3 has 12 residues. Trimming removed 2 bases at V and 1 base at J, with 6 bases between. Germline-derived CDR1 and CDR2 are GTSNPN and SVGIG (reference sequence). CDR3 sequence reads: CAWSPSSYEQYF. CDR3 in DNA: TGTGCCTGGAGTCCCAGTTCCTACGAGCAGTACTTC.

This sequence joins TRBV2 and TRBJ2-5; 12 bases are shared with TRBD2. The CDR3 extends over 14 amino acids. Germline values: CDR1 SNHLY, CDR2 FYNNEI. With V trimmed by 5 bases and J by 5 bases, 3 bases remained unmatched. The CDR3 protein is CASSLAGGRETQYF. As DNA, the CDR3 is TGTGCCAGCAGTCTAGCGGGGGGGCGGGAGACCCAGTACTTC.

This clone came up once. The chain uses TRBV28 and TRBJ2-6; a weak D match, TRBD1 (5 bases). The V and J ends lost 6 bases and 3 bases respectively, with 27 bases between them. The CDR3 runs 20 residues. CDR1 MDHEN and CDR2 SYDVKM come from the germline V gene. For the CDR3, the DNA is TGTGCCAGCAGACCTCCTCCAGGGTTATCAAGTTTGGGTGGGGCCAACGTCCTGACTTTC. Amino acids: CASRPPPGLSSLGGANVLTF.

This chain uses TRBV4-1 with TRBJ1-4, with 8 bases identical to TRBD1. This CDR3 is 16 amino acids long. J was trimmed by 1 base and V by 4 bases; bases with no gene match: 5. In germline, CDR1 is MGHRA, CDR2 YSYEKL. The CDR3 coding sequence is TGCGCCAGCAGCCCAGACGACAGGGGAACTAATGAAAAACTGTTTTTT. Translating gives CASSPDDRGTNEKLFF.

The chain combines TRBV14 with TRBJ2-1, with 7 positions matching TRBD2. J lost 12 bases, V lost 0 bases, and 8 bases had no gene match. The germline gives CDR1 SGHDN, CDR2 FVKESK. This CDR3 region has 14 residues. The CDR3 DNA sequence: TGTGCCAGCAGCCAAGACGGCGGGAGTAGGGTGCAGTTCTTC. It yields the protein CASSQDGGSRVQFF.

The V gene is TRBV6-5, the J gene TRBJ1-2; TRBD1 aligns across 9 bases. Trimming removed 7 bases from V and 5 bases from J; junction bases left unmatched: 11. This CDR3 contains 15 residues. Germline CDR1 reads MNHEY; CDR2 reads SVGAGI. CDR3 protein: CASNTRGQGYYGYTF. The CDR3 bases are TGTGCCAGCAACACCCGAGGACAGGGGTATTATGGCTACACCTTC.

CDR3 DNA sequence: TGTGCCAGCAGCTTCTTAGCGGCGAGTATCTACAATGAGCAGTTCTTC. Its translation: CASSFLAASIYNEQFF. The V gene is TRBV5-5, the J gene TRBJ2-1; the D gene is possibly TRBD2 (6 bases). The CDR3 length is 16 residues. Between the trimmed V and J ends, which lost 2 bases and 3 bases, there was a span of 15 bases. Germline CDR1 SGHKS, CDR2 YYEKEE (reference sequence).

This chain links TRBV11-3 with TRBJ1-1, with D possibly being TRBD1 (6 bases). V gave up 5 bases and J gave up 1 base, with 14 bases separating them. Germline V gene data show CDR1 as SGHNT and CDR2 as YENEEA. The CDR3 covers 15 residues. This CDR3 is CASSGGGTSNTEAFF. The CDR3 nucleotides are TGTGCCAGCAGCGGGGGAGGGACATCGAACACTGAAGCTTTCTTT.

The J gene is TRBJ2-7, the V gene TRBV19; 8 bases align to TRBD2. CDR3 size: 13 residues. Trimming took 5 bases from V and 6 from J; bases not matched to a gene: 6. Germline CDR1 reads LNHDA; CDR2 reads SQIVND (reference sequence). Written as DNA, the CDR3 is TGTGCCAGTAGTCCGGGGGGGGTCGGCGAGCAGTACTTC. Protein: CASSPGGVGEQYF. Combining the CDR3 with reference TRBV19 and TRBJ2-7 gives the whole variable domain DGGITQSPKYLFRKEGQNVTLSCEQNLNHDAMYWYRQDPGQGLRLIYYSQIVNDFQKGDIAEGYSVSREKKESFPLTVTSAQKNPTAFYLCASSPGGVGEQYFGPGTRLTVT.

V usage is TRBV6-6 and J usage is TRBJ1-1; 8 positions agree with TRBD1. From germline, CDR1 is MNHNY and CDR2 SVGAGI (reference sequence). This CDR3 comprises 13 residues. With 7 bases clipped from V and 1 base from J, the junction kept 2 bases outside the gene matches. The CDR3 loop reads CASIGQGNTEAFF. Written as DNA, the CDR3 is TGTGCCAGCATAGGACAGGGGAACACTGAAGCTTTCTTT.

The sample holds a few counts of this clone. This chain connects TRBV10-1 to TRBJ1-1; D perhaps matches TRBD1 (5 bases). Germline assignment: CDR1 WNHNN and CDR2 SYGVQD (reference sequence). The CDR3 contains 13 residues. V lost 7 bases, J lost 0 bases, and 9 bases lay in between. For the CDR3, the DNA is TGCGCCAGCACAAGGGGAATGAACACTGAAGCTTTCTTT. Translating gives CASTRGMNTEAFF.

J is TRBJ2-1 and V is TRBV30; TRBD2 matches 7 bases. Germline-derived CDR1 and CDR2 are GTSNPN and SVGIG (reference sequence). There are 16 residues in the CDR3. V gave up 4 bases and J gave up 9 bases; unmatched junction bases: 18. CDR3 residues: CAWTAAGRPPGGEQFF. DNA of the CDR3: TGTGCCTGGACGGCTGCTGGGCGGCCACCGGGAGGTGAGCAGTTCTTC.

The chain recombines TRBV14 with TRBJ2-1; 10 bases are shared with TRBD2. With V trimmed by 4 bases and J by 0 bases, 6 bases remained unmatched. Looked up from germline, CDR1 is SGHDN and CDR2 is FVKESK. The CDR3 is 17 residues long. Here the CDR3 DNA reads TGTGCCAGCAGCCCGGGTAGCGGGAGGCCCTCCTACAATGAGCAGTTCTTC. This gives the protein CASSPGSGRPSYNEQFF.

This clone came up once. The rearrangement links TRBV7-9 to TRBJ2-5; possibly TRBD2 for D (6 bases). V was cut by 5 bases and J by 4 bases, with 17 bases left in between. Germline CDR1 reads SEHNR; CDR2 reads FQNEAQ (reference sequence). The CDR3 is made up of 15 amino acids. Here the CDR3 DNA reads TGTGCCAGCAGCACAAACCCGTCCGGGGGAGAGACCCAGTACTTC. Protein product: CASSTNPSGGETQYF.

This CDR3 is CASSSQAAVYGYTF. In nucleotides, the CDR3 is TGTGCCAGCAGCTCCCAGGCAGCCGTCTATGGCTACACCTTC. The chain joins TRBV11-2 to TRBJ1-2; D uncertain. The germline CDR1 and CDR2 sequences are SGHAT and FQNNGV. The CDR3 covers 14 residues. Deletions cut 4 bases from V and 4 bases from J, with 13 bases between. The complete variable domain, with remaining parts taken from reference TRBV11-2 and TRBJ1-2, reads EAGVAQSPRYKIIEKRQSVAFWCNPISGHATLYWYQQILGQGPKLLIQFQNNGVVDDSQLPKDRFSAERLKGVDSTLKIQPAKLEDSAVYLCASSSQAAVYGYTFGSGTRLTVV.